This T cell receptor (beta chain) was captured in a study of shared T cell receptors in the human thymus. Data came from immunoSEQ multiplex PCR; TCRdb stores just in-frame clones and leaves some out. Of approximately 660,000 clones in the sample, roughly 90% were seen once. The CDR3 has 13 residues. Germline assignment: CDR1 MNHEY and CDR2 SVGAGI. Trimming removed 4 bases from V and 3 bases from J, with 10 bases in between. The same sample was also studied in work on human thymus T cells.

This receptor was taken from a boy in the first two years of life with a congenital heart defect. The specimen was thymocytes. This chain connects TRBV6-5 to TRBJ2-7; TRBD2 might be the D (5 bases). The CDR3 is CASSSAAVYEQYF. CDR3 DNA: TGTGCCAGCAGTTCCGCAGCGGTCTACGAGCAGTACTTC.